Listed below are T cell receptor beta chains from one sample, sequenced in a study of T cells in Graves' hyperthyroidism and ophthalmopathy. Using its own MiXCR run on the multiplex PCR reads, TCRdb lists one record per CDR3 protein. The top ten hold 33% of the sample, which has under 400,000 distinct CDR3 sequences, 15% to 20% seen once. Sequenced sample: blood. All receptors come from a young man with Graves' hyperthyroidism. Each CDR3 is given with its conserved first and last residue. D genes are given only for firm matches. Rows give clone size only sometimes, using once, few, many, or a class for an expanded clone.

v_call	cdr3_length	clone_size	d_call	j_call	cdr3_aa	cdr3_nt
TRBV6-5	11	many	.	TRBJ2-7	CASSYEGEQYF	TGTGCCAGCAGTTACGAAGGAGAGCAGTACTTC
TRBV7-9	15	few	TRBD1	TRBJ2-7	CASSFAGTVSYEQYF	TGTGCCAGCAGCTTCGCCGGGACAGTCTCCTACGAGCAGTACTTC
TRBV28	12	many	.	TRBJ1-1	CASSLRRREAFF	TGTGCCAGCAGTTTGCGTCGGCGGGAAGCTTTCTTT
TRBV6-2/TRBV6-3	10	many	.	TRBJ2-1	CATRGDEQFF	TGTGCCACCCGTGGGGATGAGCAGTTCTTC
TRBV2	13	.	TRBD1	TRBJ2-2	CASKEQGDGELFF	TGTGCCAGCAAGGAGCAGGGGGACGGGGAGCTGTTTTTT
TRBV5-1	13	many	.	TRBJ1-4	CASRTATNEKLFF	TGCGCCAGCAGGACAGCAACTAATGAAAAACTGTTTTTT
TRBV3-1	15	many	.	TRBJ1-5	CASSPGQYSNQPQHF	TGTGCCAGCAGCCCCGGACAGTATAGCAATCAGCCCCAGCATTTT
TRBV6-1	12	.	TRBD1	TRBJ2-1	CASSPTGVGQFF	TGTGCCAGCAGTCCGACAGGGGTTGGGCAGTTCTTC
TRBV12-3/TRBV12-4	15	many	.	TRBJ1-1	CASSQPHVGNTEAFF	TGTGCCAGCAGTCAACCACACGTGGGAAACACTGAAGCTTTCTTT
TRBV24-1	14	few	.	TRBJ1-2	CATSDFRVPYGYTF	TGTGCCACCAGTGATTTTAGGGTTCCCTATGGCTACACCTTC
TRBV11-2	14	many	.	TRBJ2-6	CATAGNSGANVLTF	TGTGCCACCGCTGGGAACTCTGGGGCCAACGTCCTGACTTTC
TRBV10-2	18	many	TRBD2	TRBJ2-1	CASSESGGRAVVDNEQFF	TGCGCCAGCAGTGAATCAGGTGGGAGGGCCGTTGTAGACAATGAGCAGTTCTTC
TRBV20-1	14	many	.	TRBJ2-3	CSAKTGTNTDTQYF	TGCAGTGCTAAAACCGGGACCAACACAGATACGCAGTATTTT
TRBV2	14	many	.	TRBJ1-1	CASSVSRVVTEAFF	TGTGCCAGCAGTGTGTCAAGGGTGGTCACTGAAGCTTTCTTT
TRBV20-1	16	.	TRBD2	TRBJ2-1	CSAFSGTSGTYNEQFF	TGCAGTGCTTTCTCCGGGACTAGCGGGACTTACAATGAGCAGTTCTTC
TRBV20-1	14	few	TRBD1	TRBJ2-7	CSARSPGQGHEQYF	TGCAGTGCTAGATCGCCGGGACAGGGACACGAGCAGTACTTC
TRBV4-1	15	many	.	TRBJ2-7	CASSHGGRGATEQYF	TGCGCCAGCAGCCATGGGGGCAGGGGAGCTACCGAGCAGTACTTC
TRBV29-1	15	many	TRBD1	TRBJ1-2	CSVARTGLSNYGYTF	TGCAGCGTTGCCAGGACAGGGTTGTCCAACTATGGCTACACCTTC
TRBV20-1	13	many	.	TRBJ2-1	CSANPGSYNEQFF	TGCAGTGCTAACCCGGGCTCCTACAATGAGCAGTTCTTC
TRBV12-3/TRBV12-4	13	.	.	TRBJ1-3	CASLVLSGNTIYF	TGTGCCAGCCTGGTACTTTCCGGAAACACCATATATTTT
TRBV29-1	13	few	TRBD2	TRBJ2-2	CSGSGILTGELFF	TGCAGCGGTAGCGGGATACTAACCGGGGAGCTGTTTTTT
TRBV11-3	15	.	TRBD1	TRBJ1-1	CASSFRGRGDTEAFF	TGTGCCAGCAGCTTCAGGGGGCGCGGCGACACTGAAGCTTTCTTT
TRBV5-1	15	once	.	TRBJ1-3	CASSLDGESGNTIYF	TGCGCCAGCAGCTTGGACGGCGAGTCTGGAAACACCATATATTTT
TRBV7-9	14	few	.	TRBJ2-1	CASSLEWGINEQFF	TGTGCCAGCAGCTTAGAGTGGGGGATCAATGAGCAGTTCTTC
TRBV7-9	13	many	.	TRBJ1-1	CASSSRGSTEAFF	TGTGCCAGCAGCTCCAGGGGTTCGACTGAAGCTTTCTTT
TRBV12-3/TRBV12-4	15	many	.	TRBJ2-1	CASSIRRLVFGEQFF	TGTGCCAGCAGTATCCGGCGACTAGTTTTTGGTGAGCAGTTCTTC
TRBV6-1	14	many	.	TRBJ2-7	CASRSGGSSYEQYF	TGTGCCAGCAGGTCAGGGGGGAGCTCCTACGAGCAGTACTTC
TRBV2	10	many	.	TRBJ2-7	CASRAYEQYF	TGTGCCAGCAGGGCCTACGAGCAGTACTTC
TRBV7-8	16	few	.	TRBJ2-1	CASSLLSGASYNEQFF	TGTGCCAGCAGCCTACTTTCGGGCGCCTCCTACAATGAGCAGTTCTTC
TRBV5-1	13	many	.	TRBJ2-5	CASSPDPSETQYF	TGCGCCAGCAGCCCCGACCCCTCAGAGACCCAGTACTTC
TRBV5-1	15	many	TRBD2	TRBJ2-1	CASSLGTSGRYEQFF	TGCGCCAGCAGCCTGGGGACTAGCGGGAGGTACGAGCAGTTCTTC
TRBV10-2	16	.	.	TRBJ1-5	CASSASRTGGFQPQHF	TGCGCCAGCAGTGCATCCCGGACGGGGGGATTTCAGCCCCAGCATTTT
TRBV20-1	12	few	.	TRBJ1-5	CSAREGDQPQHF	TGCAGTGCTAGGGAGGGCGATCAGCCCCAGCATTTT
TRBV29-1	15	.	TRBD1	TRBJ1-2	CSVEGGTGGPDGYTF	TGCAGCGTTGAAGGCGGGACAGGGGGGCCTGATGGCTACACCTTC
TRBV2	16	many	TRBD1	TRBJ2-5	CASRGPWTGGGETQYF	TGTGCCAGCAGGGGCCCCTGGACAGGGGGGGGGGAGACCCAGTACTTC
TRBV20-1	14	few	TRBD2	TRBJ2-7	CSAGATSGSNEQYF	TGCAGTGCGGGGGCGACTAGCGGGAGCAACGAGCAGTACTTC
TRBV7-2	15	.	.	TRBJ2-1	CASSFTPDSYNEQFF	TGTGCCAGCAGCTTCACGCCTGACTCCTACAATGAGCAGTTCTTC
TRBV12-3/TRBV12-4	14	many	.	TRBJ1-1	CASSMPQGNTEAFF	TGTGCCAGCAGTATGCCCCAGGGGAACACTGAAGCTTTCTTT
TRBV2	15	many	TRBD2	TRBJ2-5	CASSKSGADQETQYF	TGTGCCAGCAGCAAAAGCGGGGCGGACCAAGAGACCCAGTACTTC
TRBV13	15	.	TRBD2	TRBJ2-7	CASSFTERDVHEQYF	TGTGCCAGCAGCTTTACCGAGCGGGACGTACACGAGCAGTACTTC
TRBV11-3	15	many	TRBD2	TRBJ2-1	CASSPSPGRAGEQFF	TGTGCCAGCAGCCCATCCCCAGGGAGGGCGGGTGAGCAGTTCTTC
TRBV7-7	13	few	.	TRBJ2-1	CASSPNAGHEQFF	TGTGCTAGCAGCCCTAATGCGGGGCATGAGCAGTTCTTC
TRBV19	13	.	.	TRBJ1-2	CASRAGSGYGYTF	TGTGCCAGTAGGGCAGGGAGCGGCTATGGCTACACCTTC
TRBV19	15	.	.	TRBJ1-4	CASSIQQGYNEKLFF	TGTGCCAGTAGTATCCAGCAGGGTTATAATGAAAAACTGTTTTTT
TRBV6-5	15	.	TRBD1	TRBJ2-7	CASSYSGTGRYEQYF	TGTGCCAGCAGTTACTCAGGGACAGGGAGGTACGAGCAGTACTTC
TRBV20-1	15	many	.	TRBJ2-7	CSASHFSGDPYEQYF	TGCAGTGCTAGCCACTTCTCGGGAGACCCCTACGAGCAGTACTTC
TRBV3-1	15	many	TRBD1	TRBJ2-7	CASSLRDSKTYEQYF	TGTGCCAGCAGCCTACGGGACAGCAAAACCTACGAGCAGTACTTC
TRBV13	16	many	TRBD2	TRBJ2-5	CASSLEGSGSRETQYF	TGTGCCAGCAGCTTAGAAGGCAGCGGGAGTAGGGAGACCCAGTACTTC
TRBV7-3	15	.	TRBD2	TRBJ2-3	CASTPDPAGTDTQYF	TGTGCCAGCACACCAGACCCAGCGGGAACAGATACGCAGTATTTT
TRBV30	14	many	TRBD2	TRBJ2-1	CAWNTGGGRNEQFF	TGTGCCTGGAACACGGGGGGAGGGCGGAATGAGCAGTTCTTC
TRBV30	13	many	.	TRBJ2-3	CAWSNSGTDTQYF	TGTGCCTGGAGTAATAGTGGAACAGATACGCAGTATTTT
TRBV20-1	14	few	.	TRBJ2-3	CSGWPGTRTDTQYF	TGCAGTGGATGGCCCGGGACACGCACAGATACGCAGTATTTT
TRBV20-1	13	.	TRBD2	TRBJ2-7	CSAVSGRGDEQYF	TGCAGTGCCGTTAGCGGGAGAGGCGACGAGCAGTACTTC
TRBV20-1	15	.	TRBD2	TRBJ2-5	CSAPKAASGQETQYF	TGCAGTGCCCCCAAGGCGGCTAGCGGCCAAGAGACCCAGTACTTC
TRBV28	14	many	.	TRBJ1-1	CASSLGTTNTEAFF	TGTGCCAGCAGTTTAGGGACAACGAACACTGAAGCTTTCTTT
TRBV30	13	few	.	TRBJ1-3	CAWRGMGGNTIYF	TGTGCCTGGAGGGGAATGGGGGGAAACACCATATATTTT
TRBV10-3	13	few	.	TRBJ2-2	CAISGGNTGELFF	TGTGCCATCAGTGGAGGGAACACCGGGGAGCTGTTTTTT
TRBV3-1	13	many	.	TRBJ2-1	CASSQSPYNEQFF	TGTGCCAGCAGTCAGTCCCCTTACAATGAGCAGTTCTTC
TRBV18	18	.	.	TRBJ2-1	CASSSQGLTLSSYNEQFF	TGTGCCAGCTCATCGCAGGGACTGACACTTAGCTCCTACAATGAGCAGTTCTTC